This TCR beta chain was sequenced during a study of cytomegalovirus exposure and HLA in healthy donors. Study in general: Prior work identified roughly 120 million unique TCR beta sequences in 150 million to 200 million T cells. Within an early data release were 80 million to 90 million unique TCRs drawn from HLA-typed donors.

This clone appeared once. Its antigen remains unidentified. Study-wide results and caveats: Clonal expansion was found to be greater in HLA-associated TCR beta chains than in equally common others in a later analysis.

The PCR had 60 Vbeta and 13 Jbeta primers. Sequencing was performed with immunoSEQ multiplex PCR; in TCRdb, only in-frame clones are kept and a portion is missing. The sample has approximately 97,000 clones; roughly four fifths are singletons. Sequencing was performed on PBMCs. This TCR was sampled from a man aged 35-49 years in good health and CMV-seropositive.

CDR3: CASSQDQRLAGGSSYNEQFF. CDR3 DNA: TGCGCCAGCAGCCAAGATCAGAGACTAGCGGGGGGTAGCTCCTACAATGAGCAGTTCTTC. The genes are TRBV4-1 and TRBJ2-1; the match to TRBD2 covers 13 bases. CDR3 length equals 20 residues. V lost 0 bases and J lost 0; bases outside the gene matches: 8. CDR1 and CDR2 from the germline V gene are MGHRA and YSYEKL.